This is a list of T cell receptor beta chains from one sample in a study of blood T cell repertoires in COVID-19. Sequencing used immunoSEQ multiplex PCR; TCRdb keeps in-frame clones, though not all of them. The sample has 150,000 to 200,000 clones; 80% to 95% are singletons. The sample taken for sequencing was peripheral blood. The receptors were sampled from a man aged 50 to 59 with acute or convalescent COVID-19. Both conserved end residues are part of each CDR3. The order of the fields is clone size, J gene, V gene, D gene, CDR3 protein, CDR3 DNA. D genes are given only for firm matches. Rows may omit the clone size; those that give it use once, few, many or a size class.

>-|TRBJ1-5|TRBV7-3|TRBD1
CASSPGQDQPQHF
TGTGCCAGCAGCCCCGGACAGGATCAGCCCCAGCATTTT
>-|TRBJ2-1|TRBV7-9|TRBD2
CASSIGLSGSNEQFF
TGTGCCAGCAGCATCGGACTTAGCGGGAGTAATGAGCAGTTCTTC
>-|TRBJ2-1|TRBV7-3|-
CASSLTHSYNEQFF
TGTGCCAGCAGCTTGACACACTCGTACAATGAGCAGTTCTTC
>-|TRBJ1-2|TRBV7-9|-
CASSPGRAYYGYTF
TGTGCCAGCAGCCCCGGGCGGGCTTACTATGGCTACACCTTC
>-|TRBJ2-5|TRBV29-1|-
CSVTGFQETQYF
TGCAGCGTCACAGGGTTCCAAGAGACCCAGTACTTC
>-|TRBJ2-3|TRBV6-6|-
CASSYGQLSTDTQYF
TGTGCCAGCAGTTACGGGCAGCTGTCCACAGATACGCAGTATTTT
>-|TRBJ1-5|TRBV7-8|TRBD1
CASSLRDRSESQHF
TGTGCCAGCAGCTTACGGGACAGGTCCGAGTCCCAGCATTTT
>-|TRBJ1-5|TRBV19|-
CASSYGHSSNQPQHF
TGTGCCAGTAGCTACGGACATTCTAGCAATCAGCCCCAGCATTTT
>-|TRBJ1-4|TRBV5-1|TRBD1
CASSPGQWNEKLFF
TGCGCCAGCAGTCCGGGACAGTGGAATGAAAAACTGTTTTTT
>-|TRBJ2-1|TRBV19|TRBD1
CASSFTGTGYVNEQFF
TGTGCCAGTAGTTTTACCGGGACAGGGTACGTCAATGAGCAGTTCTTC
>-|TRBJ1-4|TRBV6-1|-
CASSELPGDREKLFF
TGTGCCAGCAGTGAACTACCGGGAGATCGGGAAAAACTGTTTTTT
>-|TRBJ2-2|TRBV10-3|-
CAISGLAGERIGELFF
TGTGCCATCAGTGGACTAGCAGGGGAACGCATCGGGGAGCTGTTTTTT
>few|TRBJ2-2|TRBV9|-
CASRFGGTGELFF
TGTGCCAGCAGGTTTGGAGGCACCGGGGAGCTGTTTTTT
>-|TRBJ2-1|TRBV9|-
CASSGQSLGLAGGNEQFF
TGTGCCAGCAGCGGGCAGAGTTTAGGGCTAGCTGGTGGGAATGAGCAGTTCTTC
>-|TRBJ1-1|TRBV13|TRBD1
CASAARGYAEAFF
TGTGCCAGCGCGGCCAGGGGGTACGCTGAAGCTTTCTTT
>-|TRBJ1-2|TRBV10-2|-
CASSPPRGYGYTF
TGCGCCAGCAGTCCTCCCCGAGGGTATGGCTACACCTTC
>-|TRBJ2-1|TRBV10-2|-
CASRSGLTYNEQFF
TGCGCCAGCAGGTCCGGACTTACCTACAATGAGCAGTTCTTC
>few|TRBJ1-2|TRBV2|-
CASSEVMGYTF
TGTGCCAGCAGTGAAGTAATGGGCTACACCTTC
>once|TRBJ1-2|TRBV27|TRBD1
CASSPRADRDYGYTF
TGTGCCAGCAGTCCCCGTGCCGACAGGGACTATGGCTACACCTTC
>few|TRBJ1-5|TRBV19|-
CASRMAGAGIFYQPQHF
TGTGCCAGTAGAATGGCGGGGGCCGGGATTTTCTATCAGCCCCAGCATTTT
>-|TRBJ1-1|TRBV29-1|-
CSVEFLGAHGTEAFF
TGCAGCGTTGAATTCCTTGGGGCCCATGGTACTGAAGCTTTCTTT
>-|TRBJ2-7|TRBV11-3|-
CASSRSGSSYEQYF
TGTGCCAGCAGCCGTAGCGGTAGCTCCTACGAGCAGTACTTC